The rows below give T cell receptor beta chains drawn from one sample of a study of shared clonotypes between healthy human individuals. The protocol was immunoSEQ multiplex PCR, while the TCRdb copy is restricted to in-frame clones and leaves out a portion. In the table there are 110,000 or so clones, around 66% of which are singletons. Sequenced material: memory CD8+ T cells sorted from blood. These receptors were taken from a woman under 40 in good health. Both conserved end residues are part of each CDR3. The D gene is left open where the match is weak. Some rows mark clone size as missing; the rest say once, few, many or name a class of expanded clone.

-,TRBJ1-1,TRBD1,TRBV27,CASRYGTGEAFF,TGTGCCAGCAGATACGGGACAGGGGAAGCTTTCTTT
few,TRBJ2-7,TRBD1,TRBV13,CASSLEGQGGYEQYF,TGTGCCAGCAGCTTAGAGGGACAGGGGGGTTACGAGCAGTACTTC
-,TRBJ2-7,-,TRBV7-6,CASSPRGPTYEQYF,TGTGCCAGCAGCCCCAGGGGCCCAACCTACGAGCAGTACTTC
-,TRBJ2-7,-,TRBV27,CASSLSPSATYEQYF,TGTGCCAGCAGTTTATCGCCTAGCGCAACCTACGAGCAGTACTTC
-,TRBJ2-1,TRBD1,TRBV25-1,CASSAPGQNLGEQFF,TGTGCCAGCAGTGCACCGGGACAGAATCTCGGAGAGCAGTTCTTC
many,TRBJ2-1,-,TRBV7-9,CASSEAHAAYEQFF,TGTGCCAGCAGCGAAGCTCACGCAGCATATGAGCAGTTCTTC
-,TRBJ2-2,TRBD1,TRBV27,CASSLQGQVAGELFF,TGTGCCAGCAGTTTGCAGGGACAGGTCGCCGGGGAGCTGTTTTTT
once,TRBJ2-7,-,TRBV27,CVSRQRDSHQGEQYF,TGTGTCAGCAGACAGAGGGACTCCCACCAGGGCGAGCAGTACTTC
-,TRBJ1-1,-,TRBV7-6,CASSLAGKGTEAFF,TGTGCCAGCAGCTTAGCAGGGAAGGGGACTGAAGCTTTCTTT
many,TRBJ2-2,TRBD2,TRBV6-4,CASSATSEHTGELFF,TGTGCCAGCAGTGCCACTAGCGAGCACACCGGGGAGCTGTTTTTT
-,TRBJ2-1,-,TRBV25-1,CASSESGYNEQFF,TGTGCCAGCAGTGAGAGCGGCTACAATGAGCAGTTCTTC
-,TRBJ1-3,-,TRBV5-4,CASSLEAGSSGNTIYF,TGTGCCAGCAGCTTGGAGGCTGGCAGCTCTGGAAACACCATATATTTT
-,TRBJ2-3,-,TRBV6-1,CASSETLGPDTQYF,TGTGCCAGCAGTGAAACCCTAGGGCCAGATACGCAGTATTTT
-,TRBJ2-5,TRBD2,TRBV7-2,CASSRFLVVAGQETQYF,TGTGCCAGCAGCCGATTTCTTGTAGTAGCGGGGCAAGAGACCCAGTACTTC
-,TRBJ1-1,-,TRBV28,CASSSGTEAFF,TGTGCCAGCAGTTCCGGGACGGAAGCTTTCTTT
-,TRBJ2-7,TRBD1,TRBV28,CASTDRVQRLNTYYEQYF,TGTGCCAGCACAGACAGGGTACAGCGACTCAACACTTACTACGAGCAGTACTTC
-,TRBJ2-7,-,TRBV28,CASSWGRFGYEQYF,TGTGCCAGCAGTTGGGGACGGTTCGGCTACGAGCAGTACTTC
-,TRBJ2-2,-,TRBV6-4,CASSDSTDGGATGELFF,TGTGCCAGCAGTGACTCGACGGACGGCGGGGCCACCGGGGAGCTGTTTTTT
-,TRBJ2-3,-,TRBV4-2,CASSQEGTPSTDTQYF,TGTGCCAGCAGCCAAGAGGGGACACCGAGCACAGATACGCAGTATTTT
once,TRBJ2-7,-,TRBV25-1,CASTEGTGAYEQYF,TGTGCCAGCACAGAGGGGACCGGAGCCTACGAGCAGTACTTC
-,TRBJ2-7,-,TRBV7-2,CASSFGRKTYEQYF,TGTGCCAGCAGCTTCGGCCGGAAAACCTACGAGCAGTACTTC
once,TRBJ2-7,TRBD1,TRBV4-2,CASRTGGASYEQYF,TGTGCCAGCAGGACAGGGGGCGCATCCTACGAGCAGTACTTC
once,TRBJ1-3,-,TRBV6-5,CASTIIPYSGNTIYF,TGTGCCAGCACTATTATCCCGTACTCGGGAAACACCATATATTTT
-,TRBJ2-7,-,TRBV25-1,CASTRQGNYEQYF,TGTGCCAGCACCCGCCAGGGAAACTACGAGCAGTACTTC
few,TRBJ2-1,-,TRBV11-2,CASSQEVSGSYNEQFF,TGTGCCAGCAGCCAAGAAGTATCAGGGTCCTACAATGAGCAGTTCTTC
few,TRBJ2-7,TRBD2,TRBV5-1,CASSPMGTTAGSEYF,TGCGCCAGCAGCCCCATGGGGACTACCGCGGGGTCAGAGTACTTC
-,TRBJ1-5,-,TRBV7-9,CASSLDHSNQPQHF,TGTGCCAGCAGCTTAGATCATAGCAATCAGCCCCAGCATTTT
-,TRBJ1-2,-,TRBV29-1,CSVPANYGYTF,TGCAGCGTTCCGGCTAACTATGGCTACACCTTC
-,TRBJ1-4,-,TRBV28,CASSYPGVGATNEKLFF,TGTGCCAGCAGTTACCCGGGAGTGGGAGCAACTAATGAAAAACTGTTTTTT
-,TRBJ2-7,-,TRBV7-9,CASSSSPGGGEQYF,TGTGCCAGCAGCTCCTCCCCAGGGGGAGGAGAGCAGTACTTC
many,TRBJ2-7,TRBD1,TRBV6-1,CASSQGTGGVYEQYF,TGTGCCAGCAGTCAGGGAACAGGGGGCGTTTACGAGCAGTACTTC
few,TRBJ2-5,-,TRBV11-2,CASSSGSAETQYF,TGTGCCAGCAGTTCTGGTAGCGCGGAGACCCAGTACTTC
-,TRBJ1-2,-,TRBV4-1,CASSQDFSYVGYTF,TGCGCCAGCAGCCAAGATTTCTCCTACGTGGGCTACACCTTC
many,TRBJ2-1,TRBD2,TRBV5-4,CASSLGSGPYNEQFF,TGTGCCAGCAGCTTGGGTAGCGGGCCCTACAATGAGCAGTTCTTC
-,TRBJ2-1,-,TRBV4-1,CASSREGGGSYNEQFF,TGCGCCAGCAGCCGAGAAGGGGGCGGGAGTTACAATGAGCAGTTCTTC
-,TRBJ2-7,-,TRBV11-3,CASSPETRGEQYF,TGTGCCAGCAGCCCCGAGACTCGGGGCGAGCAGTACTTC
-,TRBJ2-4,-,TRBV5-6,CASSLATGLSNIQYF,TGTGCCAGCAGCTTGGCCACAGGGCTCAGCAACATTCAGTACTTC
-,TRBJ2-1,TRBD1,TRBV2,CASTRTGGEYNEQFF,TGTGCCAGTACGAGGACAGGGGGCGAGTACAATGAGCAGTTCTTC
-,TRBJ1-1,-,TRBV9,CASSASTGLTEAFF,TGTGCCAGCAGCGCCAGCACAGGGCTGACTGAAGCTTTCTTT
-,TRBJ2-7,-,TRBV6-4,CASSEVDSGEQYF,TGTGCCAGCAGTGAGGTGGACTCGGGCGAGCAGTACTTC
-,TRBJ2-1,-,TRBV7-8,CASSLGASGGNYNEQFF,TGTGCCAGCAGCTTAGGAGCGTCCGGGGGAAATTACAATGAGCAGTTCTTC
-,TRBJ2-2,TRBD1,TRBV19,CATRTGEDSGELFF,TGTGCCACCCGGACAGGGGAGGATTCCGGGGAGCTGTTTTTT